These 8 T cell receptor beta chains were all obtained from the same sample, sequenced in a study of blood T cell repertoires in COVID-19. Some clones are missing from TCRdb's copy, which holds only in-frame ones; the method was immunoSEQ multiplex PCR. The repertoire holds a few hundred thousand clones, with more than 85% as singletons. The material sequenced was peripheral blood. These receptors were taken from a woman in her 70s with active or convalescent COVID-19.

The chain recombines TRBV12-3 or TRBV12-4 with TRBJ1-2; no clear D. V lost 8 bases and J 2 bases, leaving 6 bases between the germline ends. The CDR3 extends over 11 amino acids. The CDR3 DNA follows: TGTGCCAGCGAGTTAAACTATGGCTACACCTTC. This gives the protein CASELNYGYTF.

The rearrangement uses TRBV5-1 and TRBJ2-7; 10 bases are a match to TRBD1. Trimming cost V 4 bases and J 2 bases; bases outside gene matches: 9. This CDR3 has 16 amino acids. Per the germline V gene, CDR1 is SGHRS and CDR2 is YFSETQ. The CDR3 DNA reads TGCGCCAGCAGCCGGACAGGGGGGAGATCAACCTACGAGCAGTACTTC. It codes for CASSRTGGRSTYEQYF.

The chain recombines TRBV6-2 or TRBV6-3 with TRBJ1-1; 8 bases align to TRBD1. CDR1 and CDR2 from the germline V gene are MNHEY and SVGEGT. V gave up 5 bases and J gave up 5 bases; unmatched junction bases: 1. This CDR3 comprises 12 residues. The CDR3 region has the DNA TGTGCCAGCAGTAGGACAGGGACTGAAGCTTTCTTT. This translates into CASSRTGTEAFF.

This clone was recorded only once. The chain carries TRBV7-9 and TRBJ1-2; D is possibly TRBD1 (5 bases). V was clipped by 5 bases and J by 1 base, with 8 bases between them. This CDR3 comprises 13 residues. CDR1 is SEHNR and CDR2 is FQNEAQ in the germline V gene (reference sequence). This CDR3 is CASSPTVNYGYTF. In DNA form, the CDR3 reads TGTGCCAGCAGCCCGACAGTTAACTATGGCTACACCTTC.

The CDR3 region is CASRYEPGTGRDEQFF. The CDR3 nucleotides read TGCGCCAGCAGATATGAACCCGGGACAGGGAGAGATGAGCAGTTCTTC. The gene calls are TRBV5-1 and TRBJ2-1, with 9 bases matching TRBD1. The CDR3 is 16 residues long. Losses at the gene ends were 5 bases for V and 8 bases for J; bases not matched to a gene: 14. Germline V gives CDR1 SGHRS, CDR2 YFSETQ. Full variable domain (outside the CDR3, taken from reference TRBV5-1 and TRBJ2-1): KAGVTQTPRYLIKTRGQQVTLSCSPISGHRSVSWYQQTPGQGLQFLFEYFSETQRNKGNFPGRFSGRQFSNSRSEMNVSTLELGDSALYLCASRYEPGTGRDEQFFGPGTRLTVL.

J is TRBJ2-2 and V is TRBV27, with D perhaps matching TRBD2 (7 bases). The CDR3 sequence is 17 residues long. CDR1 is MNHEY, CDR2 SMNVEV, per germline (reference sequence). The V gene lost 0 bases and the J gene lost 3 bases, with 14 bases spanning the gap. The CDR3 region has the DNA TGTGCCAGCAGTTTATCGAGGGGCGGGGGCCACACCGGGGAGCTGTTTTTT. Protein: CASSLSRGGGHTGELFF.

CDR3 sequence reads: CASSQVVLAEQYF. In DNA, the CDR3 is TGCGCCAGCAGCCAAGTGGTCTTGGCCGAGCAGTACTTC. The rearrangement uses TRBV4-3 and TRBJ2-7; the D is unclear. This CDR3 comprises 13 residues. V dropped 1 base and J dropped 6 bases, with 10 bases sitting between them. Per germline, CDR1 LGHNA and CDR2 YSLEER.

This chain joins TRBV6-5 and TRBJ1-1; 7 bases align to TRBD1. Germline loops: CDR1 MNHEY, CDR2 SVGAGI. With 2 bases clipped from V and 6 bases from J, the junction kept 3 bases outside the gene matches. The CDR3 consists of 13 residues. This chain's CDR3 is CASSYGDRAEAFF. DNA of the CDR3: TGTGCCAGCAGTTACGGTGACAGGGCTGAAGCTTTCTTT.